The source of this T cell receptor beta chain is a study of cytomegalovirus exposure and HLA in healthy donors. The CDR3 runs 13 residues. The V end was cut by 2 bases, the J end by 1 base, with 5 bases between. From germline, CDR1 is SSHAT and CDR2 FNYEAQ (reference sequence). Note on this clone: Its antigen is unknown.

Study-level findings and limits: A few CMV-associated chains proved CMV antigen-specific in vitro.

The PCR had 60 Vbeta and 13 Jbeta primers. Some clones are missing from TCRdb's copy, which holds only in-frame ones; the method was immunoSEQ multiplex PCR. Seen here are some 220,000 clones, about 89% observed once, and the top ten hold less than 1.2%. The source of this sequence is a woman aged 18-35 years in good health and CMV-seronegative. The rearrangement uses TRBV7-7 and TRBJ2-5, with D uncertain. The sequenced sample consisted of PBMCs. CDR3 DNA: TGTGCCAGCAGCTTACGTATCCAAGAGACCCAGTACTTC. The encoded protein is CASSLRIQETQYF.